A single sample is the source of the 22 T cell receptor beta chains below, sequenced in a study of beta chain features in type 1 diabetes. Study-level findings and limits: A moderate, significant TCRB CDR3 shortening appeared in type 1 diabetes across four CD4+ subsets.

Expressed TCRB transcripts were sequenced because the entire RNA isolate underwent reverse transcription. Produced via immunoSEQ multiplex PCR; TCRdb's table is partial and in-frame only. The table records 150,000 to 200,000 clones, about 8.3% of them present only once. Their antigens are not known. Material for sequencing was central memory CD4+ T cells from blood. These TCRs come from a woman aged 18-29 years with type 1 diabetes.

This clone has more than one count but fewer than ten. The chain joins TRBV5-1 to TRBJ1-5; weak D call: TRBD1 (5 bases). With 4 bases removed from V and 0 bases from J, the gap between germline ends came to 17 bases. In germline, CDR1 is SGHRS, CDR2 YFSETQ. This CDR3 contains 17 residues. The CDR3, as DNA: TGCGCCAGCAGCCCTGGACTAGACAGATATAGCAATCAGCCCCAGCATTTT. This encodes CASSPGLDRYSNQPQHF.

The chain links TRBV2 to TRBJ1-6; 7 nucleotides line up with TRBD1. Per the germline V gene, CDR1 is SNHLY and CDR2 is FYNNEI. The CDR3 has 15 residues. The ends lost 5 bases at V and 6 bases at J; junction bases unmatched: 7. CDR3 sequence: CASSSEGARNSPLHF. CDR3 in DNA: TGTGCCAGCAGTTCCGAGGGGGCGCGTAATTCACCCCTCCACTTT.

V gene TRBV4-3 combines with J gene TRBJ2-1, with 12 bases that match TRBD2. Per the germline V gene, CDR1 is LGHNA and CDR2 is YSLEER. V gave up 1 base and J gave up 9 bases; unmatched junction bases: 7. The CDR3 runs to 16 residues. The CDR3 DNA follows: TGCGCCAGCAGCCAAGGTTCTAGCGGGAGGGCCGGTGAGCAGTTCTTC. Protein sequence: CASSQGSSGRAGEQFF.

This clone was seen a handful of times. The rearrangement uses TRBV6-5 and TRBJ1-1, with 8 bases aligning to TRBD1. V shed 6 bases and J 1 base; nucleotides not matched to a gene: 4. This CDR3 spans 14 amino acids. Germline CDR1 and CDR2: MNHEY and SVGAGI. CDR3 loop: CASRKQGGNTEAFF. As DNA, the CDR3 is TGTGCCAGCAGGAAACAGGGGGGGAACACTGAAGCTTTCTTT.

This chain joins TRBV18 and TRBJ1-6, with a tentative D call TRBD1 (5 bases). Between the trimmed V and J ends, which lost 5 bases and 5 bases, there was a span of 16 bases. The CDR3 has 16 residues. Germline V gene sequence: CDR1 KGHSH, CDR2 LQKENI. CDR3 in DNA: TGTGCCAGCTCATTTGGGGCGGCGGCGGATAATTCACCCCTCCACTTT. Amino acid sequence: CASSFGAAADNSPLHF.

J is TRBJ2-7 and V is TRBV5-6; D is ambiguous. CDR1 is SGHDT, CDR2 YYEEEE, per germline. This CDR3 comprises 14 residues. The V and J ends lost 0 bases and 0 bases respectively, with 7 bases between them. The CDR3 region has the DNA TGTGCCAGCAGCTTGGGCCGGAGCTCCTACGAGCAGTACTTC. Translated, it gives CASSLGRSSYEQYF.

Only a few counts were recorded for this clone. V and J are TRBV7-6 and TRBJ1-5; 9 bases align to TRBD1. This CDR3 has 15 amino acids. CDR1 is SGHVS and CDR2 is FNYEAQ in the germline V gene. J lost 6 bases, V lost 1 base, and 4 bases had no gene match. The CDR3 sequence: CASSLGTGDSQPQHF. The CDR3 region has the DNA TGTGCCAGCAGCTTAGGGACAGGGGATAGTCAGCCCCAGCATTTT.

The chain employs TRBV6-1 and TRBJ2-5; the match to TRBD2 covers 15 bases. Looked up from germline, CDR1 is MNHNS and CDR2 is SASEGT. The length of the CDR3 is 15 residues. V gave up 6 bases and J gave up 1 base; unmatched junction bases: 0. Here the CDR3 DNA reads TGTGCCAGCAGGGGACTAGCGGGGGGCCAAGAGACCCAGTACTTC. It is translated as CASRGLAGGQETQYF.

This clone came up a few times. V usage is TRBV7-9 and J usage is TRBJ2-3; 7 bases agree with TRBD1. The length of the CDR3 is 14 residues. J gave up 2 bases and V 5 bases, and 4 bases lay outside the gene matches. Germline CDR1 and CDR2: SEHNR and FQNEAQ (reference sequence). This chain's CDR3 is CASSQTGSTDTQYF. The CDR3 DNA sequence: TGTGCCAGCAGCCAGACAGGGTCCACAGATACGCAGTATTTT.

The V gene is TRBV12-5, the J gene TRBJ1-1; tentative D call: TRBD1 (6 bases). The germline V and J ends were trimmed by 1 base and 1 base, with 7 bases remaining between them. Germline CDR1 reads LGHNT; CDR2 reads FRNRAP. This CDR3 spans 14 amino acids. The DNA for the CDR3 is TGTGCTAGTGGTTTGGGACAGGCGAACACTGAAGCTTTCTTT. This sequence encodes CASGLGQANTEAFF.

The chain has TRBV28 and TRBJ1-3; D unresolved. CDR1 MDHEN and CDR2 SYDVKM come from the germline V gene. The V gene lost 5 bases and the J gene lost 0 bases, with 14 bases spanning the gap. The CDR3 runs to 16 residues. The DNA for the CDR3 is TGTGCCAGCAGTCCTCCCGGCGGGAGCTCTGGAAACACCATATATTTT. This gives the protein CASSPPGGSSGNTIYF.

This clone was counted only a few times. The rearrangement joins TRBV4-1 to TRBJ2-3, with 8 bases fitting TRBD2. V shed 0 bases, J shed 0 bases, and the junction held 2 bases outside the gene matches. This CDR3 contains 16 residues. In germline, CDR1 is MGHRA, CDR2 YSYEKL. The CDR3 loop reads CASSQDIAGSTDTQYF. CDR3 sequence (DNA): TGCGCCAGCAGCCAAGATATAGCGGGAAGCACAGATACGCAGTATTTT.

This clone has a handful of counts. The V gene is TRBV28, the J gene TRBJ2-7, with 11 positions matching TRBD1. There are 14 residues in the CDR3. Losses at the gene ends were 6 bases for V and 4 bases for J; bases not matched to a gene: 5. Per germline, CDR1 MDHEN and CDR2 SYDVKM. The CDR3 DNA follows: TGTGCCAGCAGGGGACAGGGGGAGGCTTACGAGCAGTACTTC. It is translated as CASRGQGEAYEQYF.

This clone has a handful of counts. This CDR3 is CASSPTRNEQFF. In nucleotides, the CDR3 is TGTGCCAGCAGCCCGACTCGAAATGAGCAGTTCTTC. The genes are TRBV7-2 and TRBJ2-1; D not resolved. CDR3 length: 12 residues. Trimming shortened V by 5 bases and J by 7 bases, and 9 bases separated the two germline ends. CDR1 and CDR2 (germline): SGHTA, FQGNSA.

This clone was counted between two and nine times. The chain combines TRBV5-1 with TRBJ2-7, with a weak D call TRBD1 (6 bases). CDR3 length equals 16 residues. Looked up from germline, CDR1 is SGHRS and CDR2 is YFSETQ. The germline V and J ends were trimmed by 2 bases and 0 bases, with 15 bases remaining between them. CDR3 residues: CASSFNWGPHSYEQYF. DNA of the CDR3: TGCGCCAGCAGCTTCAATTGGGGGCCCCACTCCTACGAGCAGTACTTC.

V usage is TRBV11-2 and J usage is TRBJ1-5, with D perhaps TRBD1 (6 bases). From germline, CDR1 is SGHAT and CDR2 FQNNGV. Trimming took off 5 bases at V and 3 bases at J, with 14 bases between the two ends. This CDR3 is 15 amino acids long. The CDR3 spells CASSPAGQYNQPQHF. In nucleotides, the CDR3 is TGTGCCAGCAGCCCCGCCGGACAGTACAATCAGCCCCAGCATTTT.

The CDR3: CASSEGLGNTIYF. As DNA, the CDR3 is TGTGCCAGCAGTGAAGGGCTTGGAAACACCATATATTTT. The chain employs TRBV2 and TRBJ1-3; D gene ambiguous. Trimming shortened V by 1 base and J by 3 bases, and 4 bases separated the two germline ends. The CDR3 is 13 residues long. Germline lookup yields CDR1 SNHLY and CDR2 FYNNEI.

This chain joins TRBV11-2 and TRBJ1-5, with 7 bases that match TRBD1. Germline V CDR1 and CDR2: SGHAT, FQNNGV. The ends lost 5 bases at V and 4 bases at J; junction bases unmatched: 8. This CDR3 comprises 15 residues. CDR3 bases: TGTGCCAGCAGCCCCGACAGGGTCGGTAATCAGCCCCAGCATTTT. Its protein is CASSPDRVGNQPQHF.

Only a few counts were recorded for this clone. For the CDR3, the DNA is TGTGCCTGGAGTGACTTCGGCAGGGTAGGGGACGAGCAGTACTTC. Translation gives CAWSDFGRVGDEQYF. V usage is TRBV30 and J usage is TRBJ2-7; TRBD1 might be the D (5 bases). V lost 1 base, J lost 5 bases, and 18 bases lay in between. The CDR3 is 15 amino acids. Per germline, CDR1 GTSNPN and CDR2 SVGIG (reference sequence).

This clone was seen more than once but under ten times. This sequence joins TRBV9 and TRBJ2-7, with D perhaps TRBD1 (6 bases). This CDR3 contains 15 residues. Trimming took off 0 bases at V and 3 bases at J, with 13 bases between the two ends. Germline V gives CDR1 SGDLS, CDR2 YYNGEE. The CDR3 protein is CASSVDTGTIYEQYF. The CDR3 bases are TGTGCCAGCAGCGTAGATACAGGGACAATCTACGAGCAGTACTTC.

This chain connects TRBV7-2 to TRBJ2-7; 9 bases map to TRBD1. J gave up 9 bases and V 5 bases, and 5 bases lay outside the gene matches. The CDR3 totals 12 residues. Germline CDR1 SGHTA, CDR2 FQGNSA. The CDR3 protein is CASSPDRGGQYF. The DNA for the CDR3 is TGTGCCAGCAGCCCGGACAGGGGAGGGCAGTACTTC.

This clone has just a few counts. The chain has TRBV2 and TRBJ1-2, with D uncertain. V was clipped by 2 bases and J by 2 bases, with 12 bases between them. Germline values: CDR1 SNHLY, CDR2 FYNNEI. The CDR3 has 15 amino acids. The DNA for the CDR3 is TGTGCCAGCAGTGAACGGCGGCAGATGAACTATGGCTACACCTTC. Encoded protein: CASSERRQMNYGYTF.